This T cell receptor beta chain emerged from a study of T cells in tumors after PD-1 blockade. Study background: No patient had prior checkpoint blockade, systemic immunosuppression, or radiotherapy within 4 weeks. A subset received ongoing vismodegib 150 mg daily alongside anti-PD-1 therapy. Broader study findings: Approximately 43% of tumor TCR clonotypes were also found in blood.

In regard to this clone: Its antigen is currently unknown.

Assay used: immunoSEQ multiplex PCR; TCRdb lists only in-frame clones, some missing. The sample consists of more than 14,000 clones, around 79% of them appearing once. The CDR3 totals 13 residues. Trimming stripped 2 bases from V and 6 bases from J, with 10 bases between. Germline values: CDR1 MNHNS, CDR2 SASEGT. The J gene is TRBJ1-2, the V gene TRBV6-1, with D perhaps TRBD1 (5 bases). The material was PBMCs, obtained after anti-PD-1 treatment. This sequence was found in a human donor with basal cell carcinoma. The chain's CDR3 is CASSEWAGNGYTF. The CDR3, as DNA: TGTGCCAGCAGTGAATGGGCAGGGAATGGCTACACCTTC.